This T cell receptor beta chain came from a study of post-analysis software for immune sequencing data. Looking at the study overall: Relapsing-remitting, secondary progressive and progressive-relapsing multiple sclerosis courses were included. Study-wide findings and caveats: People with multiple sclerosis had a significantly lower normalized Chao1 diversity than controls did. Batch-mates among the samples co-clustered strongly by F measure. TRBV5-6, TRBV5-1 and TRBV20-1 were among four or five TRBV segments more frequent in patients than controls.

The length of the CDR3 is 15 residues. CDR1 and CDR2 from the germline V gene are ENHRY and SYGVKD. The V end lost 0 bases, the J end lost 2 bases, and 11 bases lay between the germline ends. Prepared TCR beta cDNA libraries contained unique molecular identifiers. TCRdb re-analysed the PCR reads in MiXCR, keeping a single row per CDR3 protein. The sample has under 650,000 distinct CDR3 sequences, about 40% seen once. Concerning this clonotype: The antigen is not known.

This chain connects TRBV10-3 to TRBJ2-7; weak D call: TRBD2 (7 bases). The sequenced material came from blood. The source of this sequence is a girl aged 5-17 years with multiple sclerosis. DNA for the CDR3: TGTGCCATCAGTGAGTCGGGGGCGGGGGCCTACGAGCAGTACTTC. Encoded protein: CAISESGAGAYEQYF.